The clone carrying this T cell receptor (beta chain) was seen more than once but under ten times. What it binds is not known. The 5'RACE method, run with constant-segment primers, produced TCR alpha and TCR beta cDNA libraries (carrying sample barcodes and UMIs). From the 5' RACE reads, TCRdb called clonotypes with MiXCR, one entry per CDR3 protein. The sample holds roughly 450,000 distinct CDR3 sequences; around 17% are singletons and the top ten take 20% to 25%. The V gene lost 5 bases and the J gene lost 2 bases, with 11 bases spanning the gap. The CDR3 spans 14 residues. Germline CDR1 and CDR2: SGHTA and FQGNSA. The sample originates from a study of T-cell memory formation after mild COVID-19. Study-wide findings and caveats: Nothing confirmed that second-wave clones peaking on day 37 were specific for SARS-CoV-2. A subset of responding clones appeared in pre-infection memory, suggesting cross-reactive memory joined. CD4+ bias marked clones expanding day 15 to 37, unlike balanced contracting clones.

The chain combines TRBV7-2 with TRBJ2-3; D unclear. The receptor was derived from a young man who had mild COVID-19 (a few samples of this study predate the infection). Cell type and time point are not known. Sequencing was performed on PBMCs or a T cell subset sorted from them (not recorded which). The CDR3 reads CASSPQWNTDTQYF. Written as DNA, the CDR3 is TGTGCCAGCAGCCCCCAGTGGAACACAGATACGCAGTATTTT. Filled out from reference TRBV7-2 and TRBJ2-3, the complete variable domain reads GAGVSQSPSNKVTEKGKDVELRCDPISGHTALYWYRQSLGQGLEFLIYFQGNSAPDKSGLPSDRFSAERTGGSVSTLTIQRTQQEDSAVYLCASSPQWNTDTQYFGPGTRLTVL.